This is a list of T cell receptor beta chains from one sample in a study of blood T cell repertoires in COVID-19. Assay: immunoSEQ multiplex PCR; the TCRdb copy retains only in-frame clones and omits some. The sample carries under 200,000 clones, 82% recorded once. The sequenced sample was peripheral blood. The receptors were sampled from a woman aged 25 to 39 with acute or convalescent COVID-19. Both conserved end residues are part of each CDR3. A D gene is named only where the DNA matches it firmly. Rows give clone size only sometimes, using once, few, many, or a class for an expanded clone.

V: TRBV11-1; D: -; size: -; J: TRBJ2-1; DNA: TGTGCCAGCAGCCCTGGAGTGTACCAAAATGAGCAGTTCTTC; CDR3: CASSPGVYQNEQFF
V: TRBV5-4; D: -; size: -; J: TRBJ2-7; DNA: TGTGCCAGCGGGAGAACCTCCTACGAGCAGTACTTC; CDR3: CASGRTSYEQYF
V: TRBV28; D: -; size: -; J: TRBJ2-7; DNA: TGTGCCAGCAGGTTGTTGGTGGAGGGGCTTTACGAGCAGTACTTC; CDR3: CASRLLVEGLYEQYF
V: TRBV12-3/TRBV12-4; D: -; size: -; J: TRBJ2-7; DNA: TGTGCCAGCAGTTTTGGGAGCTCCTACGAGCAGTACTTC; CDR3: CASSFGSSYEQYF
V: TRBV6-5; D: -; size: -; J: TRBJ1-3; DNA: TGTGCCACCAGCCCCGGTTGGTCTGGAAACACCATATATTTT; CDR3: CATSPGWSGNTIYF
V: TRBV27; D: -; size: -; J: TRBJ1-1; DNA: TGTGCCAGCAGTCTGAAGCGGAACACTGAAGCTTTCTTT; CDR3: CASSLKRNTEAFF
V: TRBV30; D: -; size: -; J: TRBJ1-2; DNA: TGTGCCTGGAGTGGCGCCTCAAGGAGGCATGGCTACACCTTC; CDR3: CAWSGASRRHGYTF
V: TRBV12-1; D: -; size: -; J: TRBJ1-5; DNA: TGTGCCAGCAGCCCGTGGACAGCAGACTATAGCAATCAGCCCCAGCATTTT; CDR3: CASSPWTADYSNQPQHF
V: TRBV4-3; D: -; size: -; J: TRBJ2-2; DNA: TGCGCCAGCAGCCAACCGACTGGATCGGGGTGGACCGGGGAGCTGTTTTTT; CDR3: CASSQPTGSGWTGELFF
V: TRBV29-1; D: -; size: -; J: TRBJ2-3; DNA: TGCAGCGTCCGGAAAGCAGGGCTAACAGATACGCAGTATTTT; CDR3: CSVRKAGLTDTQYF
V: TRBV27; D: -; size: -; J: TRBJ1-3; DNA: TGTGCCAGCAGTTCGATCGGGTTCTCTGGAAACACCATATATTTT; CDR3: CASSSIGFSGNTIYF
V: TRBV5-1; D: TRBD1; size: -; J: TRBJ1-1; DNA: TGCGCCAGCAGCTTGCTCAGGGGGCCTGAAGCTTTCTTT; CDR3: CASSLLRGPEAFF
V: TRBV5-1; D: TRBD1; size: -; J: TRBJ1-6; DNA: TGCGCCAGCAGCTCGGACAGGGGGGAATCACCCCTCCACTTT; CDR3: CASSSDRGESPLHF
V: TRBV6-5; D: TRBD2; size: -; J: TRBJ2-5; DNA: TGTGCCAGCAGTACGGGGACGGGGGGTAAAGAGACCCAGTACTTC; CDR3: CASSTGTGGKETQYF
V: TRBV6-5; D: TRBD1; size: -; J: TRBJ1-1; DNA: TGTGCCAGCAGTAAGACAGGGTCGTCCACTGAAGCTTTCTTT; CDR3: CASSKTGSSTEAFF
V: TRBV3-1/TRBV3-2; D: TRBD1; size: -; J: TRBJ1-2; DNA: TGTGCCAGCAGCCCGGCCGGGACAGGGGTGGTTGGCTACACCTTC; CDR3: CASSPAGTGVVGYTF
V: TRBV15; D: TRBD2; size: -; J: TRBJ2-1; DNA: TGTGCCACCCGGGGACTAGCGGCTTCCTACAATGAGCAGTTCTTC; CDR3: CATRGLAASYNEQFF
V: TRBV6-1; D: -; size: -; J: TRBJ2-3; DNA: TGTGCCAGCAGGGAATCCCCAGGGCCGAGCACAGATACGCAGTATTTT; CDR3: CASRESPGPSTDTQYF
V: TRBV3-1/TRBV3-2; D: -; size: -; J: TRBJ1-1; DNA: TGTGCCAGCAGCCAAAATCCAGGGCGTGGTAGTGAAGCTTTCTTT; CDR3: CASSQNPGRGSEAFF
V: TRBV6-5; D: TRBD1; size: once; J: TRBJ2-3; DNA: TGTGCCAGCAAAGGGGACAGGGCGGGAGATACGCAGTATTTT; CDR3: CASKGDRAGDTQYF
V: TRBV10-3; D: TRBD1; size: -; J: TRBJ1-1; DNA: TGTGCCATCAGTGAGTCAGGGGGCTACACTGAAGCTTTCTTT; CDR3: CAISESGGYTEAFF
V: TRBV2; D: -; size: -; J: TRBJ2-2; DNA: TGTGCCAGCGTGAGACAGGTGACCGGGGAGCTGTTTTTT; CDR3: CASVRQVTGELFF
V: TRBV2; D: -; size: -; J: TRBJ1-5; DNA: TGTGCCAGCAGTGAGCAGACAGACAGCCAGCCCCAGCATTTT; CDR3: CASSEQTDSQPQHF
V: TRBV4-1; D: -; size: -; J: TRBJ2-6; DNA: TGCGCCAGCAGCCAAGAACCTCACGGTGGGGCCAACGTCCTGACTTTC; CDR3: CASSQEPHGGANVLTF
V: TRBV7-9; D: -; size: -; J: TRBJ2-1; DNA: TGTGCCAGCAGCTTAGTACGTGCAGGGGCTGATGAGCAGTTCTTC; CDR3: CASSLVRAGADEQFF
V: TRBV5-4; D: -; size: -; J: TRBJ1-3; DNA: TGTGCCAGCAGCTTGGGGGGGCGCAGGGTTACTGGAAACACCATATATTTT; CDR3: CASSLGGRRVTGNTIYF
V: TRBV29-1; D: TRBD2; size: -; J: TRBJ2-1; DNA: TGCAGCGTTGTACTAGCGGGGGGGTTAATCGATGAGCAGTTCTTC; CDR3: CSVVLAGGLIDEQFF
V: TRBV29-1; D: -; size: -; J: TRBJ2-5; DNA: TGCAGCGTTATGGGAGTTCGCCGCTCCCAAGAGACCCAGTACTTC; CDR3: CSVMGVRRSQETQYF
V: TRBV27; D: -; size: -; J: TRBJ2-7; DNA: TGTGCCAGCACGTATGACAGAAGTGCCGAGCAGTACTTC; CDR3: CASTYDRSAEQYF
V: TRBV28; D: -; size: -; J: TRBJ1-2; DNA: TGTGCCAGCAGTTTAGTGGGGCCGGGCGGCTACACCTTC; CDR3: CASSLVGPGGYTF
V: TRBV9; D: TRBD2; size: -; J: TRBJ2-3; DNA: TGTGCCAGCAGCGCCGGGACTAGCGGGAGGACATACACAGATACGCAGTATTTT; CDR3: CASSAGTSGRTYTDTQYF
V: TRBV25-1; D: TRBD1; size: -; J: TRBJ1-2; DNA: TGTGCCAGCAGTGAAGGCCCGGGACAGAGTCGTGGCTACACCTTC; CDR3: CASSEGPGQSRGYTF
V: TRBV27; D: -; size: -; J: TRBJ2-1; DNA: TGTGCCAGCAGTACCAGGGGCGCCGGGCAGCAGTTCTTC; CDR3: CASSTRGAGQQFF
V: TRBV18; D: -; size: -; J: TRBJ1-1; DNA: TGTGCCAGCTCACCACCCAGGGGACGGACTGAAGCTTTCTTT; CDR3: CASSPPRGRTEAFF
V: TRBV19; D: -; size: -; J: TRBJ1-2; DNA: TGTGCCAGTAGCGTTAACTATGGCTACACCTTC; CDR3: CASSVNYGYTF
V: TRBV27; D: TRBD1; size: few; J: TRBJ1-6; DNA: TGTGCCAGCAGGGAGCGGGACAGGGGGCCTTCACCCCTCCACTTT; CDR3: CASRERDRGPSPLHF
V: TRBV27; D: -; size: -; J: TRBJ2-7; DNA: TGTGCCAGCAGTTTATCTCGGGTCTCCGAGCAGTACTTC; CDR3: CASSLSRVSEQYF
V: TRBV19; D: -; size: -; J: TRBJ2-1; DNA: TGTGCCAGTAGTATGCGAGGGAGTACGATCAATGAGCAGTTCTTC; CDR3: CASSMRGSTINEQFF
V: TRBV19; D: TRBD2; size: -; J: TRBJ2-3; DNA: TGTGCCAGTAGTATAGAGCGGGGGTCCACAGATACGCAGTATTTT; CDR3: CASSIERGSTDTQYF
V: TRBV4-3; D: -; size: -; J: TRBJ2-7; DNA: TGCGCCAGCAGCCAAGATGCAAGGGGCTCCTACGAGCAGTACTTC; CDR3: CASSQDARGSYEQYF
V: TRBV5-4; D: TRBD2; size: -; J: TRBJ2-2; DNA: TGTGCCAGCAGCGTTAGCGGGAGATTGGACACCGGGGAGCTGTTTTTT; CDR3: CASSVSGRLDTGELFF
V: TRBV11-3; D: -; size: few; J: TRBJ2-3; DNA: TGTGCCAGCAGCTTAGGGGGGCCTTCGACAGATACGCAGTATTTT; CDR3: CASSLGGPSTDTQYF
V: TRBV7-2; D: -; size: -; J: TRBJ1-2; DNA: TGTGCCAGCAGCTTAACCTACTCTGGCTATGGCTACACCTTC; CDR3: CASSLTYSGYGYTF
V: TRBV19; D: -; size: -; J: TRBJ1-2; DNA: TGTGCCACACAAAGGGGCGCCCATGGCTACACCTTC; CDR3: CATQRGAHGYTF
V: TRBV6-5; D: -; size: -; J: TRBJ1-4; DNA: TGTGCCAGCAGTTGGGGGGTTGGGGAAAAACTGTTTTTT; CDR3: CASSWGVGEKLFF
V: TRBV6-2/TRBV6-3; D: -; size: -; J: TRBJ1-5; DNA: TGTGCCAGCAGTTTCTCTAACCGGGGGGTTGGCAATCAGCCCCAGCATTTT; CDR3: CASSFSNRGVGNQPQHF
V: TRBV3-1/TRBV3-2; D: TRBD1; size: -; J: TRBJ1-2; DNA: TGTGCCAGCAGCCAAGTAACCCCCGGGACAGGGGGCGTAGGTGGCTACACCTTC; CDR3: CASSQVTPGTGGVGGYTF
V: TRBV7-9; D: -; size: -; J: TRBJ1-4; DNA: TGTGCCAGCGGGGAGGCAGGAACAAATGAAAAACTGTTTTTT; CDR3: CASGEAGTNEKLFF
V: TRBV11-3; D: TRBD1; size: -; J: TRBJ1-6; DNA: TGTGCCAGCAGCTTAGATGGACAGGGGAATTCACCCCTCCACTTT; CDR3: CASSLDGQGNSPLHF
V: TRBV28; D: -; size: -; J: TRBJ1-1; DNA: TGTGCCAGCAGTCGCCCTGGGGCAGGTGAAGCTTTCTTT; CDR3: CASSRPGAGEAFF
V: TRBV10-3; D: -; size: -; J: TRBJ2-1; DNA: TGTGCCATCAGTGAGGAGGGTCGACGTGGTAAATACAATGAGCAGTTCTTC; CDR3: CAISEEGRRGKYNEQFF
V: TRBV15; D: -; size: -; J: TRBJ2-3; DNA: TGTGCCACCAGCAGAGATGTCAACACAGATACGCAGTATTTT; CDR3: CATSRDVNTDTQYF
V: TRBV6-5; D: TRBD2; size: many; J: TRBJ2-5; DNA: TGTGCCAGCAGTCCGGGACTAGTACAAGAGACCCAGTACTTC; CDR3: CASSPGLVQETQYF
V: TRBV19; D: -; size: -; J: TRBJ2-7; DNA: TGTGCCAGTAGTATAGCGGCAGGGAACAGTTACGAGCAGTACTTC; CDR3: CASSIAAGNSYEQYF
V: TRBV7-8; D: -; size: -; J: TRBJ2-5; DNA: TGTGCCAGCAGCTTAGCGTCCAGGGATGGAGAGACCCAGTACTTC; CDR3: CASSLASRDGETQYF
V: TRBV6-5; D: -; size: once; J: TRBJ1-2; DNA: TGTGCCAGCAGTCTGTTTCAGGGATCCTATGGCTACACCTTC; CDR3: CASSLFQGSYGYTF